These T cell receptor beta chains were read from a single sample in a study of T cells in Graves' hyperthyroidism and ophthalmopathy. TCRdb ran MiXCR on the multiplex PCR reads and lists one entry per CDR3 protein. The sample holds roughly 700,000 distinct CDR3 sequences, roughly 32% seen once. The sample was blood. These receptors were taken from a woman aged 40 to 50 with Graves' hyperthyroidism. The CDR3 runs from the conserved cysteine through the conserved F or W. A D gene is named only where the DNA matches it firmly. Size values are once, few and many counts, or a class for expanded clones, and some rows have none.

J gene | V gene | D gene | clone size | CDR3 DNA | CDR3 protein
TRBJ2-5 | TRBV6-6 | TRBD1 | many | TGTGCCAGCACTGCAGGGGGGACCCAGTACTTC | CASTAGGTQYF
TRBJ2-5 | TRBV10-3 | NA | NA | TGTGCCACCTCGAGTCCAGGCAGGCTGATATCTAAAGAGACCCAGTACTTC | CATSSPGRLISKETQYF
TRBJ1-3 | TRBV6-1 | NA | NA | TGTGCCAGCAGTGAAGTCTCAGGCGGGTACGGAAACACCATATATTTT | CASSEVSGGYGNTIYF
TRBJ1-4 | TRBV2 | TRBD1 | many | TGTGCCAGCACTCAGGGGGAAACTAATGAAAAACTGTTTTTT | CASTQGETNEKLFF
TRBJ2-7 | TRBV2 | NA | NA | TGTGCCAGCAGTGGCGAAACGAGCGTGTACGAGCAGTACTTC | CASSGETSVYEQYF
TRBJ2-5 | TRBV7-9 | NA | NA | TGTGCCAGCAGCTTAGCCCGGAGGGGGTCGGAGACCCAGTACTTC | CASSLARRGSETQYF
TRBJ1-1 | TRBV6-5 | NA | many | TGTGCCAGCAGCCGGCAGGGGTCTGGCACTGAAGCTTTCTTT | CASSRQGSGTEAFF
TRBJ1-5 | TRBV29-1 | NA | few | TGCAGCGTTGCAGGGGTTAGAAATCAGCCCCAGCATTTT | CSVAGVRNQPQHF
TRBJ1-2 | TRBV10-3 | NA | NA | TGTGCCATCCCGAAGGCGGCCGGCGCTAACTATGGCTACACCTTC | CAIPKAAGANYGYTF
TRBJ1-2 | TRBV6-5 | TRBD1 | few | TGTGCCAGCAGTCGACCTGGGACAGGTTATGGCTACACCTTC | CASSRPGTGYGYTF
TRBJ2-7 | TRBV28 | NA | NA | TGTGCCAGCAGACCCGGGACGGTAAGGAACGAGCAGTACTTC | CASRPGTVRNEQYF
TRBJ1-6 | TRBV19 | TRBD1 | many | TGTGCCAGTAGTATAGATCTTCGGACAGGGTCTTCACCCCTCCACTTT | CASSIDLRTGSSPLHF
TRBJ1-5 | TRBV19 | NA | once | TGTGCCAGTCGCCCCGGTGGGGGGGATCAGCCCCAGCATTTT | CASRPGGGDQPQHF
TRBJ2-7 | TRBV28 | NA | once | TGTGCCAGCAGTCTCCCAGGTCTCGTCGACGAGCAGTACTTC | CASSLPGLVDEQYF
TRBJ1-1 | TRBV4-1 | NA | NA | TGCGCCAGCAGCCAAGAAGGGGTGCAGGGCAAAGAGGCTTTCTTT | CASSQEGVQGKEAFF
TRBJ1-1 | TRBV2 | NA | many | TGTGCCAGCAGTGAAGCCCAGGTTAGCAACACTGAAGCTTTCTTT | CASSEAQVSNTEAFF
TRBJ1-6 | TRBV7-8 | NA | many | TGTGCCAGCAGCTCAACTCAACCCCAGGATTCACCCCTCCACTTT | CASSSTQPQDSPLHF
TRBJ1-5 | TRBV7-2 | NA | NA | TGTGCCGGCAGCTTTGGTATAGCGGGGGCCCGACGGGCCCAGCATTTT | CAGSFGIAGARRAQHF
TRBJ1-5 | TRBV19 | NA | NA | TGTGCCAGTAGCCCACCCCCGAGGAAATGTCGGTGCAATCAGCCCCAGCATTTT | CASSPPPRKCRCNQPQHF
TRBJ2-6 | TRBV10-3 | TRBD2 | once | TGTGCCATCCGCGGGGGGGCAGGGGACACCTCTGGGGCCAACGTCCTGACTTTC | CAIRGGAGDTSGANVLTF
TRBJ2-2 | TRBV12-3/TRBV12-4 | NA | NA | TGTGCCAGCAGTCCCAGACTAAACACCGGGGAGCTGTTTTTT | CASSPRLNTGELFF
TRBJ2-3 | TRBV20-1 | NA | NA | TGCAGTGCTCCCCGCAGCACAGATACGCAGTATTTT | CSAPRSTDTQYF
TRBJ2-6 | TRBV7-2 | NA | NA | TGTGCCAGCAGCTTAGCGCTCGGGGCCTCTGGGGCCAACGTCCTGACTTTC | CASSLALGASGANVLTF
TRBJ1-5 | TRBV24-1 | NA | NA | TGTGCCACCAGTGAGTCCCGGGGGTTTCAGCCCCAGCATTTT | CATSESRGFQPQHF
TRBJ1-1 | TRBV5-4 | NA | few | TGTGCCAGCAGCCCCCTCCAGGGAGGGACTGAAGCTTTCTTT | CASSPLQGGTEAFF
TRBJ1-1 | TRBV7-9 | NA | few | TGTGCCAGCTGCAGGGCCCTGGGGCTGGAGGCTTTCTTT | CASCRALGLEAFF
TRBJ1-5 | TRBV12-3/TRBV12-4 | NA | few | TGTGCCAGCAGTTTCGCTAAGCGGGGTCAGCCCCAGCATTTT | CASSFAKRGQPQHF
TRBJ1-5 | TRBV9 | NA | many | TGTGCCAGCGCCACAGGTTGGAATCAGCCCCAGCATTTT | CASATGWNQPQHF
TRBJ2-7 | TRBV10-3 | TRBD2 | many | TGTGCCATCAGTGAGCCCGGGACTGCATGGGGGGGCGAGCAGTACTTC | CAISEPGTAWGGEQYF
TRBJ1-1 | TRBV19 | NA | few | TGTGCCAGTAGCGAGCTCCTGGGGAATACTGAAGCTTTCTTT | CASSELLGNTEAFF
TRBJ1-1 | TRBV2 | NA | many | TGTGCCAGCAGGGTGGAGGGGTTGGGAACTGAAGCTTTCTTT | CASRVEGLGTEAFF
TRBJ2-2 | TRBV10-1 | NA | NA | TGCGCCAGCAGTGAGTCGACCGCAGGGACCGTTTCCGGGGAGCTGTTTTTT | CASSESTAGTVSGELFF
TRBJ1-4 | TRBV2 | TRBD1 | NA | TGTGCCAGCAGTGAAGCCCCGACAGGGGGGAATGAAAAACTGTTTTTT | CASSEAPTGGNEKLFF
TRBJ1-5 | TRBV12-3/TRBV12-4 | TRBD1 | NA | TGTGCCAGCCACAAACAGGGGATGTGGCAGCCCCAGCATTTT | CASHKQGMWQPQHF
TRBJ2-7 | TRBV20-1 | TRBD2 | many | TGCAGTGCCGCAAAGAGACTAGCGGTTTCCAGCTCCTACGAGCAGTACTTC | CSAAKRLAVSSSYEQYF
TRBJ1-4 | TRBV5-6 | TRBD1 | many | TGTGCCAGCAGCGCCCTCGGACAGGGGGCATTGGAGGTCGGAAAACTGTTTTTT | CASSALGQGALEVGKLFF